This T cell receptor (beta chain) was retrieved from a study of shared clonotypes between healthy human individuals. Study overall: Researchers drew samples from a couple of women and a few men aged 18 to 49. Three plates each covered CD4 naive and memory; CD8 naive two, CD8 memory one.

The J segment lost 6 bases and the V segment lost 1 base, leaving 7 bases of the junction unmatched. This CDR3 region has 15 residues. The V gene's germline CDR1 is MGHRA and CDR2 YSYEKL. The assay was run at deep level. Using immunoSEQ multiplex PCR, the repertoire was profiled, and TCRdb retains in-frame clones only, with some absent. The table shows about 2.3 million clones, with approximately 93% occurring only once. In the case of this clone: No antigen is known for it.

Study conclusions and caveats: All-four-donor shared clonotypes had higher generation probabilities than non-shared clonotypes did.

The chain is built from TRBV4-1 and TRBJ1-1; 8 bases match TRBD1. The sequencing input was naive CD4+ T cells from PBMCs. Subset in this sample: CD45RA+ positively selected. This receptor was obtained from a young man in good health. Some clones in this sample may be carry-over from other donors' samples. The CDR3 bases are TGCGCCAGCAGCCAAGGGGGGACAGGCCTGGCTGAAGCTTTCTTT. Amino acid sequence: CASSQGGTGLAEAFF.